These 10 T cell receptor beta chains came from one sample sequenced in a study of CD8 T cells in Susac syndrome (dated by TCRdb to the late 2010s). Library preparation was by the immunoSEQ multiplex PCR assay. RNA was extracted using the RNeasy kit, and about 0.5 to 1 ug of the RNA was reverse transcribed with random hexamers. TCRdb trimmed public reads at Q25 via fastp, called clones via MiXCR and kept in-frame beta chains. Entries are consolidated by CDR3 protein sequence, retaining the most common genes and DNA. In this sample the table shows about 130,000 distinct CDR3 sequences, about 95% of which occur a single time. More than 0.09% of the sample belongs to the ten largest clones. The source material was CD4+ T cells from PBMCs. The receptors derive from a human donor in good health.

This chain uses TRBV20-1 with TRBJ1-5; D gene unclear. CDR1 and CDR2 from the germline V gene are DFQATT and SNEGSKA (reference sequence). The CDR3 runs 14 residues. V was clipped by 3 bases and J by 7 bases, with 16 bases between them. Here the CDR3 DNA reads TGCAGTGCTAGCCTAACCACGGGTGCACAGCCCCAGCATTTT. This encodes CSASLTTGAQPQHF.

The V and J genes are TRBV14 and TRBJ2-1; 12 nucleotides line up with TRBD2. The CDR3 covers 14 residues. Trimming at V came to 1 base and at J to 10 bases, leaving 2 bases not matched to a gene. In germline, CDR1 is SGHDN, CDR2 FVKESK. CDR3 residues: CASSQGLAGDEQFF. The CDR3 nucleotides are TGTGCCAGCAGCCAAGGACTAGCGGGAGACGAGCAGTTCTTC.

This chain uses TRBV19 with TRBJ2-1, with 9 positions matching TRBD2. V shed 7 bases and J 8 bases; nucleotides not matched to a gene: 18. The CDR3 runs to 17 residues. Looked up from germline, CDR1 is LNHDA and CDR2 is SQIVND (reference sequence). The CDR3 spells CASNQGWGREGLDEQFF. The CDR3 bases are TGTGCCAGTAATCAGGGCTGGGGGCGGGAGGGCCTCGATGAGCAGTTCTTC.

This clonotype was detected once. The chain combines TRBV7-9 with TRBJ2-7; a weak D match, TRBD2 (5 bases). V was cut by 4 bases and J by 6 bases, with 16 bases left in between. The CDR3 runs to 14 residues. In germline, CDR1 is SEHNR, CDR2 FQNEAQ (reference sequence). This chain's CDR3 is CASSYGDPSGEQYF. Here the CDR3 DNA reads TGTGCCAGCAGCTACGGGGATCCGTCGGGCGAGCAGTACTTC. Supplemented by reference TRBV7-9 and TRBJ2-7, the full variable domain reads DTGVSQNPRHKITKRGQNVTFRCDPISEHNRLYWYRQTLGQGPEFLTYFQNEAQLEKSRLLSDRFSAERPKGSFSTLEIQRTEQGDSAMYLCASSYGDPSGEQYFGPGTRLTVT.

J is TRBJ1-5 and V is TRBV27, with a tentative D call TRBD1 (6 bases). CDR3 length equals 15 residues. V shed 9 bases and J shed 0 bases, with 15 bases lying between them. Germline V gene sequence: CDR1 MNHEY, CDR2 SMNVEV (reference sequence). The DNA for the CDR3 is TGTGCCAGAGCCACCGGGACATATAGCAATCAGCCCCAGCATTTT. Protein sequence: CARATGTYSNQPQHF.

This chain joins TRBV10-2 and TRBJ2-3; no clear D gene. The V end was cut by 7 bases, the J end by 5 bases, with 10 bases between. This CDR3 spans 12 amino acids. Germline loops: CDR1 WSHSY, CDR2 SAAADI. As DNA, the CDR3 is TGCGCCAGCACAATCACGGAAGATACGCAGTATTTT. Translated: CASTITEDTQYF.

The V and J genes are TRBV19 and TRBJ2-2; D may be TRBD2 (5 bases). V was trimmed by 4 bases and J by 4 bases, leaving 16 bases between them. This CDR3 spans 16 amino acids. CDR1 LNHDA and CDR2 SQIVND come from the germline V gene (reference sequence). CDR3 sequence reads: CASSTQLGTVTGELFF. The CDR3 region has the DNA TGTGCCAGTAGTACCCAACTAGGAACGGTCACCGGGGAGCTGTTTTTT.

The table lists this clonotype with a count of one. V usage is TRBV7-2 and J usage is TRBJ1-1, with D maybe TRBD1 (5 bases). CDR1 and CDR2 from the germline V gene are SGHTA and FQGNSA. This CDR3 region has 14 residues. V dropped 6 bases and J dropped 5 bases, with 16 bases sitting between them. The CDR3: CASSPQGVRTEAFF. The CDR3 nucleotides read TGTGCCAGCAGTCCCCAGGGAGTTAGAACTGAAGCTTTCTTT.

The V and J genes are TRBV4-1 and TRBJ2-7, with D perhaps TRBD1 (5 bases). Germline assignment: CDR1 MGHRA and CDR2 YSYEKL. The CDR3 has 14 amino acids. V gave up 0 bases and J gave up 2 bases, with 8 bases separating them. CDR3 bases: TGCGCCAGCAGCCAAGACGCAGGGCCCTACGAGCAGTACTTC. This translates into CASSQDAGPYEQYF.

The chain has TRBV15 and TRBJ2-1, with TRBD2 matching over 11 bases. The CDR3 extends over 16 amino acids. V shed 3 bases and J 6 bases; nucleotides not matched to a gene: 7. Germline V gene data show CDR1 as LNHNV and CDR2 as YYDKDF (reference sequence). In DNA form, the CDR3 reads TGTGCCACCAGCAGGGCTCTAGCGGGAGGAACCAATGAGCAGTTCTTC. This codes for CATSRALAGGTNEQFF.